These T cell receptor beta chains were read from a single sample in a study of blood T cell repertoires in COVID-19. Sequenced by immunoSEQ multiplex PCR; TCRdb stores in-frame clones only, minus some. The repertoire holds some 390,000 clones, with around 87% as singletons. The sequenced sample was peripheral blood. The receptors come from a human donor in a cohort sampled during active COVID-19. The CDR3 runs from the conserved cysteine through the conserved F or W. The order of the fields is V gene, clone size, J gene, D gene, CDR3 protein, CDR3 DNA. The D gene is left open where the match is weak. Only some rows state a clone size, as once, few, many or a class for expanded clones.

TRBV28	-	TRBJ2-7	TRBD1	CASSREDREDEQYF	TGTGCCAGCAGCAGAGAGGACAGGGAAGACGAGCAGTACTTC
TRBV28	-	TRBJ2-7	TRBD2	CASSLGTSGIGHEQYF	TGTGCCAGCAGTCTTGGGACTAGCGGGATTGGACACGAGCAGTACTTC
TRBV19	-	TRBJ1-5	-	CASSIKEGTGQPQHF	TGTGCCAGTAGTATTAAGGAGGGGACGGGTCAGCCCCAGCATTTT
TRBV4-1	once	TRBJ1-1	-	CASRQTGQPEAFF	TGCGCCAGCCGACAGACAGGACAGCCTGAAGCTTTCTTT
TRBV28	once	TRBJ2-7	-	CASRQGSYEQYF	TGTGCCAGCAGACAGGGATCCTACGAGCAGTACTTC
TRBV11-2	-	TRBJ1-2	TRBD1	CASSFKEGAIYGYTF	TGTGCCAGCAGCTTTAAGGAGGGGGCAATCTATGGCTACACCTTC
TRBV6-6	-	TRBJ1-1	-	CASSWLWRNTEAFF	TGTGCCAGCAGTTGGCTTTGGAGGAACACTGAAGCTTTCTTT
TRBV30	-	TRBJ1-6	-	CARKARGSGSPLHF	TGTGCCCGAAAAGCCAGGGGCTCGGGTTCACCCCTCCACTTT
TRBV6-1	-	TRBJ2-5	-	CASSELGPAETQYF	TGTGCCAGCAGTGAACTGGGCCCGGCAGAGACCCAGTACTTC
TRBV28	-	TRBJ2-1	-	CASRPRGAGLYNEQFF	TGTGCCAGCAGGCCCCGGGGGGCGGGGCTTTACAATGAGCAGTTCTTC
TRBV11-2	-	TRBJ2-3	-	CASSPTTSTDTQYF	TGTGCCAGCAGCCCTACTACTAGCACAGATACGCAGTATTTT
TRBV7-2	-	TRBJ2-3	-	CASSLEGMRADTQYF	TGTGCCAGCAGCTTAGAGGGTATGAGGGCAGATACGCAGTATTTT
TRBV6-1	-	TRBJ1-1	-	CASSKKGREAFF	TGTGCCAGCAGTAAAAAGGGGCGTGAAGCTTTCTTT
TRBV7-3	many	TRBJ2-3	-	CASSFDAGGTDTQYF	TGTGCCAGCAGCTTTGACGCAGGCGGGACAGATACGCAGTATTTT
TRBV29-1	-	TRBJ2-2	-	CSVVGGTGELFF	TGCAGCGTTGTAGGGGGAACCGGGGAGCTGTTTTTT
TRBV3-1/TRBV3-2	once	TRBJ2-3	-	CASSQDLEGTQYF	TGTGCCAGCAGCCAAGATTTAGAGGGTACGCAGTATTTT
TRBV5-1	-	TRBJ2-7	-	CASSSRGRVYEQYF	TGCGCCAGCAGCTCCCGTGGCAGGGTCTACGAGCAGTACTTC
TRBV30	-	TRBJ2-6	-	CACRVNRANVLTF	TGTGCCTGCCGGGTTAATCGGGCCAACGTCCTGACTTTC
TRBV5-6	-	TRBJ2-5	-	CASSTEETQYF	TGTGCCAGCAGCACAGAAGAGACCCAGTACTTC
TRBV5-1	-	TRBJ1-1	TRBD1	CASSKGQANTEAFF	TGCGCCAGCAGCAAAGGACAGGCGAACACTGAAGCTTTCTTT
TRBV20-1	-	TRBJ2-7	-	CSASRGYLYEQYF	TGCAGTGCTAGTCGGGGTTACCTCTACGAGCAGTACTTC
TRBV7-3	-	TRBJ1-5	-	CASSLGPNQPQHF	TGTGCCAGCAGCTTAGGCCCGAATCAGCCCCAGCATTTT
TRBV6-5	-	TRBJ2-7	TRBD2	CATFPGTSGSYEQYF	TGTGCCACCTTCCCCGGGACTAGCGGGTCCTACGAGCAGTACTTC
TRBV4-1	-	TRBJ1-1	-	CASSRSGGSGDTEAFF	TGCGCCAGCAGCCGAAGCGGAGGATCCGGGGACACTGAAGCTTTCTTT
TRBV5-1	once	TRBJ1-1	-	CASQDTGTEAFF	TGCGCCAGCCAGGATACAGGCACTGAAGCTTTCTTT
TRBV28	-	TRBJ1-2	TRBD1	CASSALRGRVYGYTF	TGTGCCAGCAGTGCACTCAGGGGGCGCGTCTATGGCTACACCTTC
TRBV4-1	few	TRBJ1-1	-	CASSTNDRYTEAFF	TGCGCCAGCAGCACCAACGACAGGTACACTGAAGCTTTCTTT
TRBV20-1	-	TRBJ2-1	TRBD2	CSASAGLAGDLSYNEQFF	TGCAGTGCTAGTGCGGGACTAGCGGGAGACCTATCCTACAATGAGCAGTTCTTC
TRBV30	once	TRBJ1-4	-	CAWSGQVTTNEKLFF	TGTGCCTGGAGTGGGCAGGTTACAACTAATGAAAAACTGTTTTTT
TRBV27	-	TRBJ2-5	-	CASSLSSRGWETQYF	TGTGCCAGCAGTTTATCTTCTAGGGGATGGGAGACCCAGTACTTC
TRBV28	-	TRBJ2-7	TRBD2	CASSLPGRVYEQYF	TGTGCCAGCAGTTTGCCCGGGAGGGTTTACGAGCAGTACTTC
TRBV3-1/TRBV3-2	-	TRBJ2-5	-	CASSQDLLAKETQYF	TGTGCCAGCAGCCAAGATCTTCTAGCGAAGGAGACCCAGTACTTC
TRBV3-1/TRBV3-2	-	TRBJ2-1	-	CASSQEWLAKYNEQFF	TGTGCCAGCAGCCAAGAATGGCTAGCGAAATACAATGAGCAGTTCTTC
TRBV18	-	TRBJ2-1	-	CASYGDLRPFF	TGTGCCAGCTACGGGGATCTCCGTCCGTTCTTC
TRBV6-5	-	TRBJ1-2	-	CASSPSGAYGYTF	TGTGCCAGCAGTCCTTCAGGGGCCTATGGCTACACCTTC
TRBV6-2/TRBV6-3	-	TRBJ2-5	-	CASSWLYRKQETQYF	TGTGCCAGCAGTTGGCTCTACAGGAAACAAGAGACCCAGTACTTC
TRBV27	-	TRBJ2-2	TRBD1	CASSWGTANTGELFF	TGTGCCAGCAGTTGGGGGACAGCAAACACCGGGGAGCTGTTTTTT
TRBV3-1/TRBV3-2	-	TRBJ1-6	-	CASCYGREDSPLHF	TGTGCCAGCTGCTACGGCAGGGAGGATTCACCCCTCCACTTT
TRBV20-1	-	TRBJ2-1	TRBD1	CSASLTGSSYYNEQFF	TGCAGTGCTAGTTTGACAGGGAGTTCGTACTACAATGAGCAGTTCTTC
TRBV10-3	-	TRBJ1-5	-	CAISESKASGIHQPQHF	TGTGCCATCAGTGAGTCGAAGGCGTCAGGGATCCATCAGCCCCAGCATTTT
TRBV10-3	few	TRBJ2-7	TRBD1	CAIRDRDYEQYF	TGTGCCATCAGGGACAGGGACTACGAGCAGTACTTC
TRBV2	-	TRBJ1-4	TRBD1	CASRATGELFF	TGTGCCAGCAGGGCGACAGGGGAACTGTTTTTT
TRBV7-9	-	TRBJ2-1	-	CASSSRNNYEQFF	TGTGCCAGCAGCTCCCGTAACAATTATGAGCAGTTCTTC
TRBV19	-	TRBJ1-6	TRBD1	CASSITNPGTGNSPLHF	TGTGCCAGTAGTATAACGAACCCCGGGACAGGGAATTCACCCCTCCACTTT
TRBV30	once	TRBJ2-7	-	CAWGPRVDEQYF	TGTGCCTGGGGACCCAGGGTGGACGAGCAGTACTTC
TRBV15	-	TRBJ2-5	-	CATREARGAEETQYF	TGTGCCACCCGAGAAGCCCGCGGGGCCGAAGAGACCCAGTACTTC
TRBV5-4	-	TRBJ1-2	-	CASSLAGVRSGYTF	TGTGCCAGCAGCTTGGCAGGGGTCCGTAGTGGCTACACCTTC
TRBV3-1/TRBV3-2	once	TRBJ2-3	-	CASSQEADPTDTQYF	TGTGCCAGCAGCCAAGAGGCGGATCCCACAGATACGCAGTATTTT
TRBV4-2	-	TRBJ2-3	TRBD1	CASSQVSGQGNFKDTQYF	TGTGCCAGCAGCCAAGTATCGGGACAGGGGAATTTTAAGGATACGCAGTATTTT
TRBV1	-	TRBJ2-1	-	CTSSQASPDQRGPYNEQFF	TGCACCAGCAGCCAAGCGAGTCCCGATCAGCGGGGTCCCTACAATGAGCAGTTCTTC
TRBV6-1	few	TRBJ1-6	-	CASSAGRGNLNSPLHF	TGTGCCAGCAGTGCCGGCAGGGGAAATCTCAATTCACCCCTCCACTTT